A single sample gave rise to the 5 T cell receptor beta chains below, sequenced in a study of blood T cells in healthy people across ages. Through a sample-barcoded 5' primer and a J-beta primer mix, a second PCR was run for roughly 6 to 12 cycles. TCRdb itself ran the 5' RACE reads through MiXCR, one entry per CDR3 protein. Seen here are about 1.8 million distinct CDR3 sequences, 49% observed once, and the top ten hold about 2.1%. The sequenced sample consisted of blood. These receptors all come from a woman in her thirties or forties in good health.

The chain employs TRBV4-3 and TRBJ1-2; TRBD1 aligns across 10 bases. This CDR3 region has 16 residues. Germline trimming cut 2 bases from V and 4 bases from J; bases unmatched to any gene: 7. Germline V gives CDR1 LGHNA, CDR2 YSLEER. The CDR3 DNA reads TGCGCCAGCAGCCAACAACCGGGACAGGGGTCCTATGGCTACACCTTC. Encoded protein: CASSQQPGQGSYGYTF.

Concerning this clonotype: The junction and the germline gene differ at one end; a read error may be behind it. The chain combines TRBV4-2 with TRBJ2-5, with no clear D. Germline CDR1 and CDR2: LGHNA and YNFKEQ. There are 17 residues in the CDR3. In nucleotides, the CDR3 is TGTGCCGGCAGCCAAGCGCTATCCAGCGTGTACCAAGAGACCCAGTACTTC. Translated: CAGSQALSSVYQETQYF.

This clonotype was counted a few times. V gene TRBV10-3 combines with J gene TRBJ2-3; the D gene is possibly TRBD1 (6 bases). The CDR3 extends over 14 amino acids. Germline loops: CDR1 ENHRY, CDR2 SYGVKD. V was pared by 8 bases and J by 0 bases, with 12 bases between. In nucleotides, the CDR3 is TGTGCCATCTCTGCGACAGGAAGCACAGATACGCAGTATTTT. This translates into CAISATGSTDTQYF.

CDR3 residues: CASSLEVEGSYTF. CDR3 bases: TGTGCCAGCAGCTTAGAGGTGGAGGGGAGCTACACCTTC. This chain links TRBV7-9 with TRBJ1-2; a possible D gene is TRBD1 (5 bases). Germline V gene data show CDR1 as SEHNR and CDR2 as FQNEAQ (reference sequence). This CDR3 region has 13 residues. V was cut by 1 base and J by 9 bases, with 12 bases left in between.

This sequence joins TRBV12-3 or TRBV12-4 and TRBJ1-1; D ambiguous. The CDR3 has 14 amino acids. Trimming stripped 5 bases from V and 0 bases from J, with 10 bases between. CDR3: CASSGFTVNTEAFF. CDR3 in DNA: TGTGCCAGCAGTGGATTCACGGTGAACACTGAAGCTTTCTTT.